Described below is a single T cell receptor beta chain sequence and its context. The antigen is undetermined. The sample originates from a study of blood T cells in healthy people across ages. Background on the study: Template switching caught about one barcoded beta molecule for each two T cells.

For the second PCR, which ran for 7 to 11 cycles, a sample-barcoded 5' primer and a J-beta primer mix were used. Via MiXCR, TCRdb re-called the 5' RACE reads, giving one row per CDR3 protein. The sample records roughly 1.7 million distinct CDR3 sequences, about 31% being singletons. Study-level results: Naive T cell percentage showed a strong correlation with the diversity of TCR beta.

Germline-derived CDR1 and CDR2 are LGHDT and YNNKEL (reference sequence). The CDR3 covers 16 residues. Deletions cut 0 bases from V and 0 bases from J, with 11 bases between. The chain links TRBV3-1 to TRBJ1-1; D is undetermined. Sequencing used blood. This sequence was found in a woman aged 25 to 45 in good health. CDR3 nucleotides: TGTGCCAGCAGCCAAGAGAGGGCGACCCTGAACACTGAAGCTTTCTTT. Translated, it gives CASSQERATLNTEAFF. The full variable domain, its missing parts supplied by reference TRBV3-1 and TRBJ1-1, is DTAVSQTPKYLVTQMGNDKSIKCEQNLGHDTMYWYKQDSKKFLKIMFSYNNKELIINETVPNRFSPKSPDKAHLNLHINSLELGDSAVYFCASSQERATLNTEAFFGQGTRLTVV.